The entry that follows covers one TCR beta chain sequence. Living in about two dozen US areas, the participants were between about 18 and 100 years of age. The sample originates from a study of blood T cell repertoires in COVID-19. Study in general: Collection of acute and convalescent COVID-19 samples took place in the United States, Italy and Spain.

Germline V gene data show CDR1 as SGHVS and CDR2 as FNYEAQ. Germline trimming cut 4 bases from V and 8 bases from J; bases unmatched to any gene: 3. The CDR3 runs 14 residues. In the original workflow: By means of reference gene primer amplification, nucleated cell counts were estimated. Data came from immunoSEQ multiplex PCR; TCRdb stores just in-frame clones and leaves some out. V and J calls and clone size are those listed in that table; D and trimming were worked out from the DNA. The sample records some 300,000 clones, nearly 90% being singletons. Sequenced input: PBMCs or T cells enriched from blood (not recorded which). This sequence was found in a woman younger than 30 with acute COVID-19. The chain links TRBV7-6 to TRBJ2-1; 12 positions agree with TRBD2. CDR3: CASSSTSGGHEQFF. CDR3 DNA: TGTGCCAGCAGCTCGACTAGCGGGGGCCATGAGCAGTTCTTC.